This passage covers 4 T cell receptor beta chains from one sample sequenced in a study of blood T cell repertoires in COVID-19. The assay was immunoSEQ multiplex PCR, and TCRdb's table has in-frame clones only and misses some. The sample lists 27,000 or so clones; over 75% were seen once. Material for sequencing was peripheral blood. The receptor source for this set is a man between 65 and 80 years old with acute or convalescent COVID-19.

CDR3: CASSSQGLAEETQYF. DNA of the CDR3: TGTGCCAGTAGTTCGCAGGGACTAGCGGAAGAGACCCAGTACTTC. The V call is TRBV19, the J call TRBJ2-5; 11 positions match TRBD2. Trimming took 5 bases from V and 3 from J; bases not matched to a gene: 5. CDR1 is LNHDA and CDR2 is SQIVND in the germline V gene (reference sequence). This CDR3 spans 15 amino acids. Looking up the rest from reference TRBV19 and TRBJ2-5 gives the full variable domain: DGGITQSPKYLFRKEGQNVTLSCEQNLNHDAMYWYRQDPGQGLRLIYYSQIVNDFQKGDIAEGYSVSREKKESFPLTVTSAQKNPTAFYLCASSSQGLAEETQYFGPGTRLLVL.

The V and J genes are TRBV5-4 and TRBJ1-1; weak D call: TRBD1 (5 bases). V was pared by 3 bases and J by 1 base, with 16 bases between. This CDR3 has 16 amino acids. Germline V gene sequence: CDR1 SGHNT, CDR2 YYREEE (reference sequence). The CDR3 loop reads CASSSYTDTSNTEAFF. CDR3 coding DNA: TGTGCCAGCAGCTCTTATACGGACACATCGAACACTGAAGCTTTCTTT.

The J gene is TRBJ1-6, the V gene TRBV30; 8 nucleotides align to TRBD1. The CDR3 sequence is 15 residues long. From germline, CDR1 is GTSNPN and CDR2 SVGIG (reference sequence). V lost 0 bases to trimming and J lost 6 bases; unmatched junction nucleotides: 4. The DNA for the CDR3 is TGTGCCTGGAGTGTAGTGGGACAGGTTAATTCACCCCTCCACTTT. This gives the protein CAWSVVGQVNSPLHF.

The V gene is TRBV28, the J gene TRBJ1-1; 7 bases are a match to TRBD1. Germline trimming cut 7 bases from V and 0 bases from J; bases unmatched to any gene: 5. This CDR3 has 14 amino acids. The V gene's germline CDR1 is MDHEN and CDR2 SYDVKM. The CDR3 sequence: CASIFRGVNTEAFF. DNA of the CDR3: TGTGCCAGCATCTTCAGGGGGGTGAACACTGAAGCTTTCTTT.